The clone carrying this TCR beta chain was detected a few times. Other DNA sequences in this sample translate to the same CDR3. This sample is part of a study of blood T cell repertoires in COVID-19. The wider study: Sample material is recorded as cDNA or gDNA derived from T cells, B-cell-depleted T cells, or PBMCs.

Libraries were prepared by immunoSEQ multiplex PCR; TCRdb keeps only in-frame clonotypes and omits some of them. This table has 100,000 to 150,000 clones, approximately 74% appearing once. The germline V gene has CDR1 SGHTA and CDR2 FQGNSA. The CDR3 has 14 residues. The V end lost 1 base, the J end lost 4 bases, and 7 bases lay between the germline ends. The chain is built from TRBV7-2 and TRBJ1-4, with a tentative D call TRBD1 (5 bases). The clonotype comes from an older man with COVID-19, enrolled during active disease. Sequences were obtained from peripheral blood. The CDR3: CASSLGGGNEKLFF. CDR3 DNA: TGTGCCAGCAGCTTAGGGGGGGGTAATGAAAAACTGTTTTTT.